A single sample is the source of the 24 T cell receptor beta chains below, sequenced in a study of OX40 agonist ivuxolimab in advanced cancers. Here immunoSEQ multiplex PCR was the method, and the copy in TCRdb shows in-frame clones only, minus some. The sample contains about 79,000 clones, around 90% of which appear only once. This specimen consisted of CD4+ or CD8+ T cells sorted from blood, obtained in a trial of the OX40 agonist ivuxolimab. These receptors all stem from an adult with an advanced solid tumor such as melanoma, head and neck, liver or kidney cancer.

In its sample, this clone was seen a few times. The chain links TRBV6-6 to TRBJ2-7; no clear D gene. Germline CDR1 MNHNY, CDR2 SVGAGI (reference sequence). The CDR3 consists of 16 residues. V was clipped by 0 bases and J by 2 bases, with 14 bases between them. The CDR3 nucleotides are TGTGCCAGCAGTTACTCGAAAGAGAGAGTAACCTACGAGCAGTACTTC. Protein: CASSYSKERVTYEQYF.

J is TRBJ2-5 and V is TRBV28; D may be TRBD1 (5 bases). The CDR3 consists of 13 residues. Germline CDR1 MDHEN, CDR2 SYDVKM. V was pared by 6 bases and J by 5 bases, with 13 bases between. CDR3 nucleotide sequence: TGTGCCAGCAGACCGACAGTTGCGGAGACCCAGTACTTC. Protein: CASRPTVAETQYF.

The V and J genes are TRBV18 and TRBJ2-7; D remains unclear. Germline V gene data show CDR1 as KGHSH and CDR2 as LQKENI. V was trimmed by 5 bases and J by 3 bases, leaving 5 bases between them. The CDR3 sequence is 11 residues long. In DNA form, the CDR3 reads TGTGCCAGCTCAGGGAACTACGAGCAGTACTTC. This sequence encodes CASSGNYEQYF.

The V and J genes are TRBV29-1 and TRBJ2-7, with unresolved D. The CDR3 spans 12 residues. V lost 7 bases and J lost 0, with 10 bases in between. CDR1 and CDR2 from the germline V gene are SQVTM and ANQGSEA. Here the CDR3 DNA reads TGCAGCGCATCTACAGACTCCTACGAGCAGTACTTC. Residues: CSASTDSYEQYF.

This sequence joins TRBV2 and TRBJ2-1; 10 bases are a match to TRBD2. Germline lookup yields CDR1 SNHLY and CDR2 FYNNEI. The J segment lost 7 bases and the V segment lost 7 bases, leaving 10 bases of the junction unmatched. The CDR3 loop spans 15 amino acids. The CDR3 protein is CASIWLASGSNEQFF. The DNA for the CDR3 is TGTGCCAGCATTTGGTTGGCTAGCGGGAGTAATGAGCAGTTCTTC.

This rearrangement joins TRBV20-1 to TRBJ2-7, with TRBD1 matching 7 bases. The germline CDR1 and CDR2 sequences are DFQATT and SNEGSKA (reference sequence). The CDR3 has 11 amino acids. Unmatched junction bases numbered 4, after V lost 8 bases and J lost 3 bases. The CDR3, as DNA: TGCAGTTCACAGGGGAACTACGAGCAGTACTTC. It specifies CSSQGNYEQYF.

This rearrangement joins TRBV10-3 to TRBJ2-6; a possible D gene is TRBD1 (6 bases). CDR3 size: 17 residues. The germline CDR1 and CDR2 sequences are ENHRY and SYGVKD. Trimming removed 4 bases from V and 1 base from J, with 14 bases in between. CDR3: CAISVGQGWSGANVLTF. For the CDR3, the DNA is TGTGCCATCAGTGTGGGACAAGGATGGTCTGGGGCCAACGTCCTGACTTTC.

On this clone: A read error may account for a junction end that differs from germline. This chain connects TRBV18 to TRBJ2-7, with D perhaps matching TRBD1 (5 bases). This CDR3 comprises 12 residues. The germline V gene encodes CDR1 KGHSH and CDR2 LQKENI. CDR3 bases: TGTGCCAGCTCGCCACAGGAGAACGAGCAGTACTTC. Its protein product is CASSPQENEQYF.

This clone was detected once. The V and J genes are TRBV5-4 and TRBJ2-5; tentative D call: TRBD2 (6 bases). This CDR3 spans 13 amino acids. Trimming took 3 bases from V and 2 from J, leaving 8 bases between them. Per germline, CDR1 SGHNT and CDR2 YYREEE (reference sequence). CDR3 coding DNA: TGTGCCAGCAGCTCCGCGGGACAAGAGACCCAGTACTTC. This encodes CASSSAGQETQYF. Variable domain in full (rest from reference TRBV5-4 and TRBJ2-5): ETGVTQSPTHLIKTRGQQVTLRCSSQSGHNTVSWYQQALGQGPQFIFQYYREEENGRGNFPPRFSGLQFPNYSSELNVNALELDDSALYLCASSSAGQETQYFGPGTRLLVL.

This chain joins TRBV28 and TRBJ2-1, with 7 bases aligning to TRBD1. Trimming took 5 bases from V and 4 from J; bases not matched to a gene: 8. The length of the CDR3 is 15 residues. Germline V gene data show CDR1 as MDHEN and CDR2 as SYDVKM. CDR3 in DNA: TGTGCCAGCAGTATATCTCAGGGGGTATACAATGAGCAGTTCTTC. Translated: CASSISQGVYNEQFF.

This clone was observed a single time. The chain employs TRBV25-1 and TRBJ2-3; D may be TRBD1 or TRBD2 (5 bases each). There are 15 residues in the CDR3. Germline V CDR1 and CDR2: MGHDK, SYGVNS. V lost 1 base to trimming and J lost 4 bases, with 12 bases between them. The CDR3 is CASSEFGVGADTQYF. The CDR3 coding sequence is TGTGCCAGCAGTGAATTTGGGGTGGGGGCAGATACGCAGTATTTT.

This rearrangement joins TRBV6-5 to TRBJ2-7, with 10 bases lining up with TRBD2. The J segment lost 4 bases and the V segment lost 5 bases, leaving 5 bases of the junction unmatched. Germline V CDR1 and CDR2: MNHEY, SVGAGI. This CDR3 region has 14 residues. The CDR3 nucleotides are TGTGCCAGCAGTCTAGCGGGAGTGGATTACGAGCAGTACTTC. Translation gives CASSLAGVDYEQYF.

The V and J genes are TRBV5-1 and TRBJ2-2; 8 bases are shared with TRBD2. Germline CDR1 is SGHRS and CDR2 is YFSETQ. The CDR3 runs to 16 residues. With V trimmed by 5 bases and J by 0 bases, 6 bases remained unmatched. The CDR3 coding sequence is TGCGCCAGCAGTCCCGGGACTAGGTCGAACACCGGGGAGCTGTTTTTT. Protein sequence: CASSPGTRSNTGELFF. Complete variable domain (other parts from reference TRBV5-1 and TRBJ2-2): KAGVTQTPRYLIKTRGQQVTLSCSPISGHRSVSWYQQTPGQGLQFLFEYFSETQRNKGNFPGRFSGRQFSNSRSEMNVSTLELGDSALYLCASSPGTRSNTGELFFGEGSRLTVL.

The genes are TRBV6-1 and TRBJ1-3; D uncertain. Looked up from germline, CDR1 is MNHNS and CDR2 is SASEGT. V was cut by 1 base and J by 4 bases, with 5 bases left in between. This CDR3 has 13 residues. The CDR3 here is CASSEEEGNTIYF. CDR3 in DNA: TGTGCCAGCAGTGAAGAGGAGGGAAACACCATATATTTT.

This chain uses TRBV11-2 with TRBJ1-1, with 12 bases identical to TRBD1. V lost 5 bases and J lost 6; bases outside the gene matches: 1. This CDR3 contains 13 residues. Germline V gene lookup returns CDR1 SGHAT and CDR2 FQNNGV. The CDR3 loop reads CASSRDRGPEAFF. As DNA, the CDR3 is TGTGCCAGCAGCCGGGACAGGGGGCCTGAAGCTTTCTTT.

The rearrangement joins TRBV2 to TRBJ2-5; 9 bases fit TRBD1. Germline CDR1 and CDR2: SNHLY and FYNNEI. The CDR3 consists of 14 residues. V dropped 6 bases and J dropped 5; count of bases not matched to a gene: 7. CDR3 coding DNA: TGTGCCAGCAGCTTACAGGGGGCGGGGGAGACCCAGTACTTC. Its translation is CASSLQGAGETQYF.

This chain links TRBV29-1 with TRBJ1-1; D perhaps matches TRBD1 (5 bases). Trimming left V 6 bases short and J 0 bases short, with 14 bases between. The CDR3 has 14 amino acids. CDR1 SQVTM and CDR2 ANQGSEA come from the germline V gene. The CDR3 nucleotides read TGCAGCGTGATAGTACAGGTGTTGAACACTGAAGCTTTCTTT. The encoded protein is CSVIVQVLNTEAFF.

The chain employs TRBV25-1 and TRBJ1-2; D remains ambiguous. Per germline, CDR1 MGHDK and CDR2 SYGVNS. The CDR3 extends over 11 amino acids. V lost 2 bases and J 2 bases, leaving 0 bases between the germline ends. The CDR3 loop is CASSENYGYTF. The CDR3 nucleotides read TGTGCCAGCAGTGAAAACTATGGCTACACCTTC.

The V gene is TRBV7-2, the J gene TRBJ2-7; 9 bases line up with TRBD2. V shed 2 bases and J 2 bases; nucleotides not matched to a gene: 13. This CDR3 region has 18 residues. Germline CDR1 is SGHTA and CDR2 is FQGNSA. The CDR3 coding sequence is TGTGCCAGCAGCTTATTCGCGACTAGCGGCAACGGGGCCTACGAGCAGTACTTC. Amino acids: CASSLFATSGNGAYEQYF.

The J gene is TRBJ2-7, the V gene TRBV18, with a tentative D call TRBD2 (6 bases). V shed 3 bases and J shed 5 bases, with 17 bases lying between them. This CDR3 comprises 15 residues. Germline CDR1 and CDR2: KGHSH and LQKENI. CDR3 bases: TGTGCCAGCTCACCTCCGGGGCCGGAGGGAGACGAGCAGTACTTC. Translation gives CASSPPGPEGDEQYF.

A few counts support this clone. This chain links TRBV11-3 with TRBJ2-5, with TRBD2 identical over 16 bases. CDR3 size: 16 residues. The ends lost 4 bases at V and 4 bases at J; junction bases unmatched: 3. The germline CDR1 and CDR2 sequences are SGHNT and YENEEA. In DNA form, the CDR3 reads TGTGCCAGCAGCTGGGGACTAGCGGGAGGGAGAGAGACCCAGTACTTC. Translation gives CASSWGLAGGRETQYF. The full variable domain, rest sourced from reference TRBV11-3 and TRBJ2-5, is EAGVVQSPRYKIIEKKQPVAFWCNPISGHNTLYWYLQNLGQGPELLIRYENEEAVDDSQLPKDRFSAERLKGVDSTLKIQPAELGDSAVYLCASSWGLAGGRETQYFGPGTRLLVL.

This clone was seen more than once but under ten times. The CDR3 DNA is TGTGCCAGTAGTACCCCCGCAGGGGGCATAGCGGGAGCCGTAGATACGCAGTATTTT. Its translation: CASSTPAGGIAGAVDTQYF. V and J are TRBV19 and TRBJ2-3; D may be TRBD2 (9 bases). The CDR3 contains 19 residues. Germline CDR1 LNHDA, CDR2 SQIVND (reference sequence). Trimming shortened V by 4 bases and J by 5 bases, and 28 bases separated the two germline ends.

The rearrangement uses TRBV10-3 and TRBJ1-3; no clear D gene. The germline V gene has CDR1 ENHRY and CDR2 SYGVKD. V was trimmed by 3 bases and J by 1 base, leaving 10 bases between them. The CDR3 has 15 amino acids. The CDR3 DNA sequence: TGTGCCATCAGTGATTCCACCGGATCTGGAAACACCATATATTTT. This translates into CAISDSTGSGNTIYF.

The CDR3 coding sequence is TGTGCCAGCAGCCAAGTCGGGGCTAGCGCAGATACGCAGTATTTT. Translating it yields CASSQVGASADTQYF. The chain couples TRBV4-2 to TRBJ2-3; the D gene is possibly TRBD2 (6 bases). The V and J ends lost 1 base and 4 bases respectively, with 12 bases between them. This CDR3 is 15 amino acids long. Germline V gene data show CDR1 as LGHNA and CDR2 as YNFKEQ.